This TCR beta chain is drawn from a study of blood T cell repertoires in COVID-19. The table came from immunoSEQ multiplex PCR; TCRdb's copy has only in-frame clones and leaves some out. The data show 250,000 to 300,000 clones, approximately 85% seen once. The V end was cut by 3 bases, the J end by 2 bases, with 16 bases between. The germline CDR1 and CDR2 sequences are SGHTA and FQGNSA. This CDR3 is 16 amino acids long. This chain uses TRBV7-2 with TRBJ1-1, with D perhaps matching TRBD1 (6 bases). The source material was peripheral blood. The receptor was derived from a man over 45 with active or convalescent COVID-19. The CDR3 DNA reads TGTGCCAGCAGCTTGGGCGGACAGCCTTTAAACACTGAAGCTTTCTTT. As protein: CASSLGGQPLNTEAFF.